This entry lists 15 T cell receptor beta chains sequenced from one sample in a study of blood T cell repertoires in COVID-19. Generated by immunoSEQ multiplex PCR, the TCRdb table keeps only in-frame clones and is missing some. The sample lists about 240,000 clones; about 87% were seen once. Sequencing input: PBMCs or T cells enriched from blood (not recorded which). Every receptor here comes from a woman aged 25 to 39 with acute COVID-19.

In this sample, this clone turned up once. J is TRBJ1-5 and V is TRBV12-3 or TRBV12-4; D is uncertain. The V gene lost 4 bases and the J gene lost 3 bases, with 7 bases spanning the gap. The CDR3 consists of 13 residues. The CDR3 spells CASSSTLNQPQHF. CDR3 nucleotide sequence: TGTGCCAGCAGTTCTACGCTCAATCAGCCCCAGCATTTT.

The V and J genes are TRBV4-1 and TRBJ2-7; D is possibly TRBD1 (5 bases). The CDR3 is made up of 13 amino acids. CDR1 is MGHRA, CDR2 YSYEKL, per germline. The V end lost 6 bases, the J end lost 2 bases, and 11 bases lay between the germline ends. The CDR3 nucleotides are TGCGCCAGCAGTCTCGACAGACCCTACGAGCAGTACTTC. It specifies CASSLDRPYEQYF.

The chain joins TRBV27 to TRBJ1-4; 7 bases agree with TRBD1. The germline V gene has CDR1 MNHEY and CDR2 SMNVEV (reference sequence). With 5 bases clipped from V and 7 bases from J, the junction kept 19 bases outside the gene matches. This CDR3 is built from 18 residues. In DNA, the CDR3 is TGTGCCAGCAGTCTTAAAAATCCCTCTAGGGGGCTTGGTGAAAAACTGTTTTTT. Protein: CASSLKNPSRGLGEKLFF.

J is TRBJ1-5 and V is TRBV7-8, with TRBD1 matching 7 bases. CDR1 is SGHVS and CDR2 is FQNEAQ in the germline V gene. This CDR3 region has 16 residues. V was clipped by 7 bases and J by 3 bases; unmatched bases: 12. The CDR3 region is CASTPFATGVNQPQHF. In DNA, the CDR3 is TGTGCCAGCACCCCCTTTGCTACAGGGGTCAATCAGCCCCAGCATTTT.

This clone has more than one count but fewer than ten. The CDR3 nucleotides are TGCGCCAGCAGCCGAGAACTAGCGGGGGGCACAGATACGCAGTATTTT. This sequence encodes CASSRELAGGTDTQYF. V usage is TRBV4-3 and J usage is TRBJ2-3; 11 bases fit TRBD2. V was pared by 4 bases and J by 1 base, with 4 bases of the junction left unmatched. CDR3 length: 16 residues. Germline V gene lookup returns CDR1 LGHNA and CDR2 YSLEER.

The chain recombines TRBV15 with TRBJ2-3; 12 bases agree with TRBD2. Looked up from germline, CDR1 is LNHNV and CDR2 is YYDKDF (reference sequence). The CDR3 spans 16 residues. With 1 base clipped from V and 6 bases from J, the junction kept 5 bases outside the gene matches. The CDR3 here is CATSRGLAGGSDTQYF. The CDR3 DNA reads as TGTGCCACCAGCAGAGGTCTAGCGGGGGGGTCGGATACGCAGTATTTT.

The chain links TRBV21-1 to TRBJ1-5; no DNA check was done on the table's D call, TRBD1. TRBV21-1 has pseudogene status. This CDR3 is built from 17 residues. CDR3 sequence reads: CASSRGRDRHSNQPQHF. The CDR3, as DNA: TGTGCCAGCAGCAGAGGAAGAGACAGACATAGCAATCAGCCCCAGCATTTT.

This clone turned up a few times. The V and J genes are TRBV5-1 and TRBJ1-1; a possible D gene is TRBD1 (5 bases). V gave up 4 bases and J gave up 1 base, with 14 bases separating them. CDR1 SGHRS and CDR2 YFSETQ come from the germline V gene. This CDR3 comprises 15 residues. DNA of the CDR3: TGCGCCAGCAGCCATCCAGGGAATTCGAACACTGAAGCTTTCTTT. Its protein is CASSHPGNSNTEAFF. The full variable domain, in which reference TRBV5-1 and TRBJ1-1 provide the parts outside the CDR3, is KAGVTQTPRYLIKTRGQQVTLSCSPISGHRSVSWYQQTPGQGLQFLFEYFSETQRNKGNFPGRFSGRQFSNSRSEMNVSTLELGDSALYLCASSHPGNSNTEAFFGQGTRLTVV.

This rearrangement joins TRBV27 to TRBJ1-1; TRBD1 is a possible D gene (5 bases). Germline loops: CDR1 MNHEY, CDR2 SMNVEV (reference sequence). The V end lost 0 bases, the J end lost 5 bases, and 7 bases lay between the germline ends. The CDR3 sequence is 13 residues long. For the CDR3, the DNA is TGTGCCAGCAGTTTATCCCGGGGGACTGAAGCTTTCTTT. This codes for CASSLSRGTEAFF.

V is TRBV29-1 and J is TRBJ2-1, with D maybe TRBD2 (6 bases). The CDR3 sequence is 15 residues long. Trimming took off 7 bases at V and 8 bases at J, with 24 bases between the two ends. CDR1 is SQVTM and CDR2 is ANQGSEA in the germline V gene. The CDR3 spells CSAEAGTLDRDEQFF. The CDR3 region has the DNA TGCAGCGCCGAGGCTGGGACTCTTGATAGGGATGAGCAGTTCTTC.

The rearrangement joins TRBV19 to TRBJ2-3, with TRBD2 identical over 15 bases. With V trimmed by 7 bases and J by 4 bases, 6 bases remained unmatched. The CDR3 length is 16 residues. Germline V gene data show CDR1 as LNHDA and CDR2 as SQIVND (reference sequence). The CDR3 bases are TGTGCCAGTACCAGGACTAGCGGGGGGGCCGCAGATACGCAGTATTTT. This codes for CASTRTSGGAADTQYF.

The chain employs TRBV11-2 and TRBJ1-2; D possibly corresponds to TRBD1 (6 bases). Germline CDR1 and CDR2: SGHAT and FQNNGV. There are 15 residues in the CDR3. Trimming stripped 3 bases from V and 4 bases from J, with 15 bases between. The CDR3 region is CASSLSPGAGYGYTF. The CDR3 DNA reads TGTGCCAGCAGCTTGAGTCCAGGGGCCGGCTATGGCTACACCTTC.

The CDR3 DNA reads as TGTGCCAGTAGTGAGTCGGGATCACCCCTCCACTTT. This translates into CASSESGSPLHF. The gene calls are TRBV19 and TRBJ1-6; no firm D call. This CDR3 spans 12 amino acids. CDR1 is LNHDA, CDR2 SQIVND, per germline (reference sequence). The V and J ends lost 5 bases and 10 bases respectively, with 9 bases between them.

V is TRBV29-1 and J is TRBJ2-2, with D maybe TRBD1 (5 bases). Germline V CDR1 and CDR2: SQVTM, ANQGSEA. Trimming removed 5 bases from V and 1 base from J, with 8 bases in between. The CDR3 has 13 residues. CDR3 DNA sequence: TGCAGCGTTCGGACACTGAACACCGGGGAGCTGTTTTTT. Translated, it gives CSVRTLNTGELFF.

V is TRBV18 and J is TRBJ2-1; 8 nucleotides match TRBD2. This CDR3 has 16 amino acids. Trimming removed 0 bases from V and 3 bases from J; junction bases left unmatched: 4. Germline CDR1 and CDR2: KGHSH and LQKENI. The CDR3 bases are TGTGCCAGCTCACCACCGGAGCGGGGGTACTACAATGAGCAGTTCTTC. It translates to CASSPPERGYYNEQFF.